This record looks at one T cell receptor (beta chain) sequence and its context. The antigen remains undetermined. The CDR3 has 15 amino acids. V shed 6 bases, J shed 1 base, and the junction held 7 bases outside the gene matches. Germline CDR1 reads MNHEY; CDR2 reads SVGAGI. Some clones are missing from TCRdb's copy, which holds only in-frame ones; the method was immunoSEQ multiplex PCR. Seen here are about 40,000 clones, 80% to 90% observed once, and the top ten hold about 10%. Brentuximab vedotin exposure varied, and every patient relapsed after autologous stem cell transplantation. The data stem from a study of PD-1 blockade in classical Hodgkin lymphoma. Findings and caveats of the study: The CD4+ diversity rise by C4D1 was clearest in complete responders. Repertoire differences lack defined causes, possibly disease activity or prior therapy. For complete responders, baseline diversity was comparable to that of newly diagnosed patients.

The source of this sequence is a human donor with classical Hodgkin lymphoma. The V call is TRBV6-5, the J call TRBJ2-7; 9 bases are shared with TRBD1. The sequences come from peripheral blood mononuclear cells (PBMCs), collected at baseline. The DNA of the CDR3 is TGTGCCAGCAGACGAGACAGGGGGGGGTCCTACGAGCAGTACTTC. This encodes CASRRDRGGSYEQYF.